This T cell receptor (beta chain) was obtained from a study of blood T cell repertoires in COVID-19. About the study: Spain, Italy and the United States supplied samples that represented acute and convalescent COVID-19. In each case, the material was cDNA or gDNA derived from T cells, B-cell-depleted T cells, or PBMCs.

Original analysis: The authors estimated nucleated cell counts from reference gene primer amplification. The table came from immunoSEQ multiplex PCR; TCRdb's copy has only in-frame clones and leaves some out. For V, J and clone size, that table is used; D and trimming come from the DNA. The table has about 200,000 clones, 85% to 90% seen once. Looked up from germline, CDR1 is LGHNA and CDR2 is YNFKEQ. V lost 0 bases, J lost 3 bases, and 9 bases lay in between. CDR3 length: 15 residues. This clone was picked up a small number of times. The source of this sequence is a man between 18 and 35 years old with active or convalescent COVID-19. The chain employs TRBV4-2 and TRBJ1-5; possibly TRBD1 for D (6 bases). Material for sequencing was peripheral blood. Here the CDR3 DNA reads TGTGCCAGCAGCCAAGATGCAGGGGACAATCAGCCCCAGCATTTT. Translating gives CASSQDAGDNQPQHF.